This T cell receptor beta chain appears in the sequencing data of a study of CD8 T cells in ankylosing spondylitis. As regards this clonotype: Its target is unknown.

Quantitative 5'-RACE was performed with molecular barcodes, and it yielded the TCR beta libraries. TCRdb ran MiXCR on the 5' RACE reads and lists one entry per CDR3 protein. The repertoire holds under 450,000 distinct CDR3 sequences, with about a sixth as singletons. This CDR3 has 14 amino acids. V trimming: 6 bases; J trimming: 7 bases; junction bases outside the gene matches: 6. The germline gives CDR1 MNHNS, CDR2 SASEGT. Study-level findings and limits: Disease-associated clonotypes exhibited CD8+ identity and were relatively infrequent in peripheral blood. Matched synovial fluid from ankylosing spondylitis patients was reported to be enriched for disease-linked clones. A TCR beta motif of roughly 8 highly homologous variants appeared characteristic of ankylosing spondylitis blood.

The sample was blood, either unsorted or a sorted T cell fraction (not recorded which). The genes are TRBV6-1 and TRBJ1-4; 9 bases are shared with TRBD1. This clonotype was obtained from a male donor with ankylosing spondylitis. CDR3: CASRDRGYGEKLFF. The CDR3 DNA sequence: TGTGCCAGCAGAGACAGGGGGTACGGTGAAAAACTGTTTTTT.